This T cell receptor (beta chain) was identified in a study of graft-versus-host responses after intestinal transplantation. Turning to the study itself: The transplants performed in recipients were multivisceral, liver-intestinal, or isolated intestinal. All recipients were given anti-thymocyte globulin induction, and tacrolimus and steroids were then administered for three to four years. Findings and caveats of the study: When patients had graft-donor T cell macrochimerism, their allografts held high graft-versus-host to host-versus-graft clonal ratios. Early post-transplant HvG declines showed an association with peak circulating GvH clone levels.

A note on this clone: Its antigen is currently unknown.

Some clones are missing from TCRdb's copy, which holds only in-frame ones; the method was immunoSEQ multiplex PCR. Among about 98,000 clones listed, less than 90% were seen once. Germline loops: CDR1 SGDLS, CDR2 YYNGEE. V was cut by 0 bases and J by 4 bases, with 15 bases left in between. The CDR3 sequence is 16 residues long. This sample comprised unstimulated CD8+ T cells sorted from spleen or lymph node cells, obtained before intestinal transplant. The sequence was collected from a human donor who received an intestinal transplant. The chain employs TRBV9 and TRBJ2-3; the D gene could be TRBD1 or TRBD2 (5 bases each). The CDR3 loop is CASSVGGRDEADTQYF. CDR3 DNA sequence: TGTGCCAGCAGCGTAGGGGGACGGGACGAGGCAGATACGCAGTATTTT.